Following are 18 T cell receptor beta chains from one sample sequenced in a study of blood T cell repertoires in COVID-19. Sequencing used immunoSEQ multiplex PCR; TCRdb keeps in-frame clones, though not all of them. The table lists around 300,000 clones, 89% of them singletons. The source material was PBMCs or T cells enriched from blood (not recorded which). The receptors come from a woman aged 25 to 39 who had recovered from COVID-19.

V is TRBV19 and J is TRBJ1-5; TRBD1 matches at 10 bases. The CDR3 runs to 15 residues. J was trimmed by 3 bases and V by 5 bases; bases with no gene match: 4. The V gene's germline CDR1 is LNHDA and CDR2 SQIVND (reference sequence). The CDR3: CASSSTGGNNQPQHF. The CDR3 DNA reads as TGTGCCAGTAGTTCGACAGGGGGCAACAATCAGCCCCAGCATTTT.

This rearrangement joins TRBV6-6 to TRBJ1-2, with 11 bases matching TRBD1. CDR3 length: 16 residues. Looked up from germline, CDR1 is MNHNY and CDR2 is SVGAGI (reference sequence). The junction had 13 bases not matched to a gene; V was cut back by 5 bases and J by 8 bases. CDR3 sequence (DNA): TGTGCCAGCAGTACCCCGCGAGGACAGGGGGCAGGAGGCTACACCTTC. Its protein is CASSTPRGQGAGGYTF.

The chain couples TRBV27 to TRBJ1-6, with D hard to call. The CDR3 has 14 residues. The germline V gene encodes CDR1 MNHEY and CDR2 SMNVEV (reference sequence). Trimming left V 3 bases short and J 0 bases short, with 3 bases between. In nucleotides, the CDR3 is TGTGCCAGCAGTTTTCACTCCTATAATTCACCCCTCCACTTT. This codes for CASSFHSYNSPLHF.

This chain uses TRBV12-5 with TRBJ1-1; no clear D gene. Germline V gene sequence: CDR1 LGHNT, CDR2 FRNRAP. The CDR3 is 14 residues long. The V gene lost 1 base and the J gene lost 3 bases, with 9 bases spanning the gap. Here the CDR3 reads CASGLGYGDTEAFF. The CDR3 DNA follows: TGTGCTAGTGGTTTGGGATACGGGGACACTGAAGCTTTCTTT.

J is TRBJ2-1 and V is TRBV6-5; D possibly corresponds to TRBD1 (5 bases). CDR3 length: 16 residues. CDR1 and CDR2 (germline): MNHEY, SVGAGI. V was shortened by 0 bases and J by 2 bases, with 11 bases between the two germline ends. The CDR3 DNA sequence: TGTGCCAGCAGTTACTCGCAGGACAAGCCCTACAATGAGCAGTTCTTC. The encoded protein is CASSYSQDKPYNEQFF.

This clone was picked up a small number of times. One junction end does not reproduce the germline sequence, and a read error may be involved. The V and J genes are TRBV6-6 and TRBJ1-5, with 8 positions matching TRBD1. Germline-derived CDR1 and CDR2 are MNHNY and SVGAGI (reference sequence). CDR3 length: 13 amino acids. The CDR3 DNA sequence: TGTGCCACCAGTGGGACAGGAGATCAGCCCCAGCATTTT. Protein product: CATSGTGDQPQHF.

The genes are TRBV27 and TRBJ1-2, with 7 bases matching TRBD1. The length of the CDR3 is 14 residues. J was trimmed by 6 bases and V by 7 bases; bases with no gene match: 11. CDR1 is MNHEY and CDR2 is SMNVEV in the germline V gene (reference sequence). The CDR3 region is CASTGTGDYNGYTF. In DNA form, the CDR3 reads TGTGCCAGCACCGGCACAGGGGATTATAATGGCTACACCTTC.

The chain links TRBV4-2 to TRBJ1-2, with TRBD1 identical over 7 bases. V lost 1 base, J lost 5 bases, and 13 bases stayed unmatched. The CDR3 is 17 amino acids. Germline CDR1 LGHNA, CDR2 YNFKEQ. The CDR3 loop is CASSQGVRQGSGYGYTF. DNA for the CDR3: TGTGCCAGCAGCCAAGGAGTGCGACAGGGATCGGGGTATGGCTACACCTTC.

The chain joins TRBV7-9 to TRBJ1-2; possibly TRBD1 for D (6 bases). CDR1 is SEHNR, CDR2 FQNEAQ, per germline (reference sequence). The CDR3 loop spans 19 amino acids. V was shortened by 5 bases and J by 5 bases, with 30 bases between the two germline ends. The CDR3 DNA sequence: TGTGCCAGCAGCAACCATCCAGCGACCAGGGGACATAAGGGGTATGGCTACACCTTC. Its translation is CASSNHPATRGHKGYGYTF.

This clone was seen a few times. The chain joins TRBV5-1 to TRBJ1-2; D might be TRBD1 (5 bases). The CDR3 is 15 amino acids. Trimming shortened V by 4 bases and J by 3 bases, and 16 bases separated the two germline ends. The V gene's germline CDR1 is SGHRS and CDR2 YFSETQ. The CDR3 sequence is CASSVGGWFDYGYTF. In nucleotides, the CDR3 is TGCGCCAGCAGCGTCGGGGGTTGGTTTGACTATGGCTACACCTTC.

In its sample, this clone was seen once. The chain joins TRBV5-1 to TRBJ2-1; D perhaps matches TRBD1 (6 bases). Trimming shortened V by 0 bases and J by 9 bases, and 10 bases separated the two germline ends. This CDR3 comprises 13 residues. CDR1 and CDR2 (germline): SGHRS, YFSETQ. CDR3 sequence (DNA): TGCGCCAGCAGCTTGGACAGGGTGGGTGAGCAGTTCTTC. Residues: CASSLDRVGEQFF.

DNA of the CDR3: TGTGCCAGCAGCTTTGATTTTTCGGGTGAGCAGTTCTTC. Its translation is CASSFDFSGEQFF. The rearrangement links TRBV7-8 to TRBJ2-1; no clear D gene. Germline V lookup: CDR1 SGHVS, CDR2 FQNEAQ. The CDR3 runs to 13 residues. V was cut by 3 bases and J by 9 bases, with 12 bases left in between. Complete variable domain (other parts from reference TRBV7-8 and TRBJ2-1): GAGVSQSPRYKVAKRGQDVALRCDPISGHVSLFWYQQALGQGPEFLTYFQNEAQLDKSGLPSDRFFAERPEGSVSTLKIQRTQQEDSAVYLCASSFDFSGEQFFGPGTRLTVL.

The chain employs TRBV19 and TRBJ2-3; possible D gene TRBD2, 5 bases. Germline V lookup: CDR1 LNHDA, CDR2 SQIVND (reference sequence). CDR3 length: 17 amino acids. Between the trimmed V and J ends, which lost 0 bases and 4 bases, there was a span of 17 bases. In DNA form, the CDR3 reads TGTGCCAGTAGTATAGATTTCCGGGGAGCTCTCGCAGATACGCAGTATTTT. Its translation is CASSIDFRGALADTQYF.

This clone was detected only once. The genes are TRBV2 and TRBJ1-2; weak D call: TRBD1 (6 bases). Germline lookup yields CDR1 SNHLY and CDR2 FYNNEI. Trimming took off 2 bases at V and 7 bases at J, with 11 bases between the two ends. This CDR3 has 13 residues. The CDR3 DNA is TGTGCCAGCAGTGAACAGGGGCGGTCTGGCTACACCTTC. It yields the protein CASSEQGRSGYTF. Full variable domain (outside the CDR3, taken from reference TRBV2 and TRBJ1-2): EPEVTQTPSHQVTQMGQEVILRCVPISNHLYFYWYRQILGQKVEFLVSFYNNEISEKSEIFDDQFSVERPDGSNFTLKIRSTKLEDSAMYFCASSEQGRSGYTFGSGTRLTVV.

The chain recombines TRBV10-3 with TRBJ1-1; TRBD1 matches at 9 bases. Looked up from germline, CDR1 is ENHRY and CDR2 is SYGVKD. The CDR3 runs to 14 residues. Losses at the gene ends were 11 bases for V and 1 base for J; bases not matched to a gene: 8. CDR3 protein: CAAGRTGANTEAFF. CDR3 in DNA: TGTGCCGCCGGCCGGACAGGGGCGAACACTGAAGCTTTCTTT.

The chain employs TRBV4-3 and TRBJ2-5, with 7 nucleotides matching TRBD1. The V gene end was trimmed by 0 bases and the J gene end by 5 bases; junction bases not matched to a gene: 6. The germline V gene encodes CDR1 LGHNA and CDR2 YSLEER. CDR3 size: 15 residues. The DNA of the CDR3 is TGCGCCAGCAGCCAAGATACAGGGGCTTGGGAGACCCAGTACTTC. Protein sequence: CASSQDTGAWETQYF.

CDR3 in DNA: TGTGCCAGCAGTGAATTTATGGACACCAACTACGAGCAGTACTTC. Translated, it gives CASSEFMDTNYEQYF. This chain links TRBV6-1 with TRBJ2-7; possible D gene TRBD1, 5 bases. Trimming removed 2 bases at V and 3 bases at J, with 14 bases between. CDR1 and CDR2 from the germline V gene are MNHNS and SASEGT. This CDR3 has 15 residues.

The rearrangement links TRBV18 to TRBJ2-7; TRBD1 agrees at 9 bases. The CDR3 length is 15 residues. V shed 3 bases and J 6 bases; nucleotides not matched to a gene: 9. Germline CDR1 is KGHSH and CDR2 is LQKENI. CDR3 DNA: TGTGCCAGCTCACCGCCACCGGGACAGGGTAGCGAGCAGTACTTC. It specifies CASSPPPGQGSEQYF.